The 31 T cell receptor beta chains below all came from one sample that was sequenced in a study of T cells after yellow fever vaccination. Each CDR3 protein gets one entry after TCRdb re-called the 5' RACE reads with MiXCR. Of tens of thousands of distinct CDR3 sequences detected, 6.6% appear once; the ten largest clones hold 20% to 25%. Specimen: CD8+ T cells not binding an NS4B(214-222) dextramer, sorted from PBMCs, collected roughly 47 days after the first yellow fever vaccination. Source of these receptors: a man between 18 and 29 years old who received the YFV17D yellow fever vaccine.

This clonotype was recorded at least ten times. The CDR3 reads CASSLEQGTHNEQFF. CDR3 sequence (DNA): TGCGCCAGCAGCTTGGAGCAGGGTACGCACAATGAGCAGTTCTTC. This sequence joins TRBV5-1 and TRBJ2-1; weak D call: TRBD1 (5 bases). Germline values: CDR1 SGHRS, CDR2 YFSETQ. The CDR3 covers 15 residues. V lost 0 bases and J lost 5, with 12 bases in between.

There are many counts of this clonotype. The chain joins TRBV29-1 to TRBJ1-2, with D hard to call. Germline V gene sequence: CDR1 SQVTM, CDR2 ANQGSEA. V shed 3 bases and J shed 0 bases, with 8 bases lying between them. This CDR3 is 13 amino acids long. CDR3 nucleotide sequence: TGCAGCGTTGAGGAGCCAGCTAACTATGGCTACACCTTC. Protein sequence: CSVEEPANYGYTF.

This clonotype was seen ten or more times. The chain combines TRBV5-5 with TRBJ2-4; no firm D call. Trimming took off 1 base at V and 11 bases at J, with 19 bases between the two ends. The CDR3 sequence is 15 residues long. From germline, CDR1 is SGHKS and CDR2 YYEKEE (reference sequence). The CDR3 DNA follows: TGTGCCAGCAGCTTGCTCACAGCCGAGCTTATAGTTCAGTACTTC. Its protein is CASSLLTAELIVQYF.

This clonotype was recorded a few times. The chain links TRBV5-6 to TRBJ2-5; no firm D call. This CDR3 region has 14 residues. The V end was cut by 1 base, the J end by 6 bases, with 13 bases between. Germline CDR1 is SGHDT and CDR2 is YYEEEE. CDR3 amino acids: CASSLLAQGKTQYF. The CDR3 DNA reads as TGTGCCAGCAGCTTGCTGGCACAAGGAAAGACCCAGTACTTC.

This clonotype has at least ten counts. The chain couples TRBV6-1 to TRBJ2-4, with 9 bases fitting TRBD1. J gave up 7 bases and V 2 bases, and 15 bases lay outside the gene matches. Germline CDR1 MNHNS, CDR2 SASEGT. There are 18 residues in the CDR3. CDR3 nucleotide sequence: TGTGCCAGCAGTGAAATGCGGGGACAGGGTATGCGGGGGAACATTCAGTACTTC. Translated, it gives CASSEMRGQGMRGNIQYF.

This clonotype was recorded at least ten times. The chain employs TRBV4-1 and TRBJ1-1, with 8 bases aligning to TRBD1. V lost 4 bases to trimming and J lost 1 base; unmatched junction nucleotides: 5. In germline, CDR1 is MGHRA, CDR2 YSYEKL. The length of the CDR3 is 15 residues. CDR3 loop: CASSPNRGRNTEAFF. The CDR3 DNA follows: TGCGCCAGCAGCCCAAACAGGGGGAGGAACACTGAAGCTTTCTTT.

This clonotype was counted ten times or more. The rearrangement joins TRBV7-3 to TRBJ2-3, with TRBD2 matching 8 bases. With 5 bases clipped from V and 5 bases from J, the junction kept 9 bases outside the gene matches. Germline values: CDR1 SGHTA, CDR2 FQGTGA. This CDR3 contains 15 residues. The CDR3 here is CASSPTGGAGDTQYF. The CDR3 DNA reads TGTGCCAGCAGCCCGACGGGGGGGGCTGGAGATACGCAGTATTTT. The full variable domain, in which reference TRBV7-3 and TRBJ2-3 provide the parts outside the CDR3, is GAGVSQTPSNKVTEKGKYVELRCDPISGHTALYWYRQSLGQGPEFLIYFQGTGAADDSGLPNDRFFAVRPEGSVSTLKIQRTERGDSAVYLCASSPTGGAGDTQYFGPGTRLTVL.

The chain uses TRBV9 and TRBJ1-2; a weak D match, TRBD1 (5 bases). The CDR3 contains 14 residues. Germline loops: CDR1 SGDLS, CDR2 YYNGEE. Trimming removed 0 bases at V and 7 bases at J, with 13 bases between. The CDR3 spells CASSVAGQSSGYTF. The CDR3 DNA sequence: TGTGCCAGCAGCGTAGCGGGGCAATCTAGTGGCTACACCTTC. The full variable domain, completed using reference TRBV9 and TRBJ1-2, is DSGVTQTPKHLITATGQRVTLRCSPRSGDLSVYWYQQSLDQGLQFLIQYYNGEERAKGNILERFSAQQFPDLHSELNLSSLELGDSALYFCASSVAGQSSGYTFGSGTRLTVV.

This clonotype was counted many times. This chain connects TRBV6-1 to TRBJ2-3; TRBD2 agrees at 7 bases. Per germline, CDR1 MNHNS and CDR2 SASEGT. Trimming took 6 bases from V and 2 from J; bases not matched to a gene: 8. CDR3 length: 15 amino acids. CDR3 region: CASRMGGFFTDTQYF. The CDR3 nucleotides read TGTGCCAGCAGGATGGGGGGGTTCTTCACAGATACGCAGTATTTT.

V gene TRBV7-2 combines with J gene TRBJ1-2; D call uncertain. The CDR3 extends over 15 amino acids. Germline V gene lookup returns CDR1 SGHTA and CDR2 FQGNSA. V was pared by 2 bases and J by 2 bases, with 12 bases between. This chain's CDR3 is CASSLSDAVNYGYTF. In DNA, the CDR3 is TGTGCCAGCAGCTTATCCGATGCAGTCAACTATGGCTACACCTTC. The complete variable domain, with remaining parts taken from reference TRBV7-2 and TRBJ1-2, reads GAGVSQSPSNKVTEKGKDVELRCDPISGHTALYWYRQSLGQGLEFLIYFQGNSAPDKSGLPSDRFSAERTGGSVSTLTIQRTQQEDSAVYLCASSLSDAVNYGYTFGSGTRLTVV.

This clonotype has a count of ten or more. The chain links TRBV12-3 or TRBV12-4 to TRBJ2-2; D ambiguous. CDR3 length equals 15 residues. V lost 2 bases, J lost 6 bases, and 13 bases lay in between. CDR3 region: CASSLSRMWSGELFF. The CDR3 DNA follows: TGTGCCAGCAGTTTAAGTAGGATGTGGTCCGGGGAGCTGTTTTTT.

In DNA form, the CDR3 reads TGTGCCAGCAGCCCTAGCGGGGGGGAAGAGACCCAGTACTTC. Translating it yields CASSPSGGEETQYF. The chain links TRBV7-2 to TRBJ2-5; 12 bases match TRBD2. Germline loops: CDR1 SGHTA, CDR2 FQGNSA. V lost 5 bases to trimming and J lost 3 bases; unmatched junction nucleotides: 1. The CDR3 runs 14 residues.

This clonotype was recorded a few times. This chain connects TRBV20-1 to TRBJ2-5; no firm D call. This CDR3 contains 15 residues. The V end was cut by 6 bases, the J end by 5 bases, with 22 bases between. Germline V gene sequence: CDR1 DFQATT, CDR2 SNEGSKA (reference sequence). This CDR3 reads CSALSGYDPMETQYF. The CDR3 nucleotides read TGCAGTGCCCTCTCAGGTTACGACCCAATGGAGACCCAGTACTTC.

The chain has TRBV11-1 and TRBJ1-1; 8 bases fit TRBD1. This CDR3 is built from 18 residues. V lost 5 bases to trimming and J lost 5 bases; unmatched junction nucleotides: 19. CDR1 is SGHAT and CDR2 is FQDESV in the germline V gene (reference sequence). The CDR3 here is CASSPTSRDRCMPTEAFF. The CDR3 nucleotides are TGTGCCAGCAGCCCTACAAGCCGGGACAGGTGTATGCCAACTGAAGCTTTCTTT.

This clonotype appeared many times. The chain employs TRBV27 and TRBJ1-4; no firm D call. Germline CDR1 MNHEY, CDR2 SMNVEV (reference sequence). V was shortened by 5 bases and J by 8 bases, with 12 bases between the two germline ends. This CDR3 is built from 13 residues. CDR3 protein: CASSPQAGEKLFF. Written as DNA, the CDR3 is TGTGCCAGCAGTCCCCAGGCTGGGGAAAAACTGTTTTTT.

Ten or more counts support this clonotype. The chain employs TRBV9 and TRBJ2-2, with 9 bases lining up with TRBD2. The ends lost 4 bases at V and 7 bases at J; junction bases unmatched: 14. CDR1 is SGDLS and CDR2 is YYNGEE in the germline V gene. This CDR3 is 17 amino acids long. The CDR3 nucleotides are TGTGCCAGCAGCCTCCCAGTAGGGACTAGCTCGGTCGGGGAGCTGTTTTTT. The encoded protein is CASSLPVGTSSVGELFF.

This clonotype has ten or more counts. The chain couples TRBV10-3 to TRBJ2-1; D perhaps matches TRBD2 (5 bases). Trimming took 2 bases from V and 5 from J, leaving 25 bases between them. The CDR3 is made up of 19 amino acids. Germline V lookup: CDR1 ENHRY, CDR2 SYGVKD. CDR3 bases: TGTGCCATCAGTGAGCCCTCCGAAACTGGACCAGCGGTCAACAATGAGCAGTTCTTC. Its protein is CAISEPSETGPAVNNEQFF.

In this sample, this clonotype turned up many times. V gene TRBV6-6 combines with J gene TRBJ1-1, with a tentative D call TRBD1 (6 bases). The CDR3 covers 13 residues. Trimming stripped 2 bases from V and 5 bases from J, with 9 bases between. The V gene's germline CDR1 is MNHNY and CDR2 SVGAGI (reference sequence). The CDR3 here is CASSYKGGTEAFF. The DNA for the CDR3 is TGTGCCAGCAGTTACAAGGGGGGGACTGAAGCTTTCTTT.

This clonotype appeared a few times. The rearrangement joins TRBV11-2 to TRBJ1-5; the match to TRBD1 covers 8 bases. The CDR3 totals 15 residues. Trimming at V came to 2 bases and at J to 5 bases, leaving 5 bases not matched to a gene. CDR1 SGHAT and CDR2 FQNNGV come from the germline V gene. The chain's CDR3 is CASSLWGTGDQPQHF. The CDR3 DNA is TGTGCCAGCAGCTTATGGGGGACAGGTGATCAGCCCCAGCATTTT.

The sample holds many counts of this clonotype. V is TRBV5-1 and J is TRBJ1-2, with TRBD1 as a possible D gene (6 bases). The germline V gene encodes CDR1 SGHRS and CDR2 YFSETQ. There are 14 residues in the CDR3. V dropped 3 bases and J dropped 4 bases, with 13 bases sitting between them. The CDR3 sequence: CASSSRDTFYGYTF. As DNA, the CDR3 is TGCGCCAGCAGCTCCCGGGACACCTTCTATGGCTACACCTTC.

This clonotype has a handful of counts. The chain links TRBV7-6 to TRBJ2-7; a possible D gene is TRBD2 (6 bases). The CDR3 loop spans 14 amino acids. The V end was cut by 4 bases, the J end by 3 bases, with 13 bases between. Germline CDR1 SGHVS, CDR2 FNYEAQ. The CDR3 region has the DNA TGTGCCAGCAGCTGGGATACTAGCAGCTACGAGCAGTACTTC. Translated, it gives CASSWDTSSYEQYF.

The sample holds many counts of this clonotype. The V gene is TRBV15, the J gene TRBJ2-1, with D possibly being TRBD1 or TRBD2 (5 bases each). CDR3 length equals 14 residues. The V gene's germline CDR1 is LNHNV and CDR2 YYDKDF (reference sequence). Trimming shortened V by 5 bases and J by 5 bases, and 13 bases separated the two germline ends. The CDR3 DNA reads TGTGCCACCAGCCTGACATCGGGGCACAATGAGCAGTTCTTC. Protein product: CATSLTSGHNEQFF.

This clonotype was seen at least ten times. This chain links TRBV7-9 with TRBJ1-6; tentative D call: TRBD1 (5 bases). The ends were cut back, 2 bases at V and 10 bases at J, with 12 bases in the middle. The CDR3 has 14 residues. The germline CDR1 and CDR2 sequences are SEHNR and FQNEAQ (reference sequence). Here the CDR3 DNA reads TGTGCCAGCAGCTTAAGCAGGGAGGACTCACCCCTCCACTTT. This encodes CASSLSREDSPLHF.

This clonotype was counted a few times. The chain links TRBV28 to TRBJ1-1; perhaps TRBD1 as D (5 bases). Germline V gives CDR1 MDHEN, CDR2 SYDVKM. This CDR3 spans 14 amino acids. V lost 3 bases to trimming and J lost 10 bases, with 18 bases between them. CDR3 amino acids: CASSFGGVENGAFF. The DNA for the CDR3 is TGTGCCAGCAGTTTCGGGGGGGTTGAGAACGGAGCTTTCTTT.

This clonotype showed up many times. This chain links TRBV15 with TRBJ2-1, with unresolved D. This CDR3 has 14 amino acids. V lost 1 base to trimming and J lost 6 bases, with 10 bases between them. The germline V gene has CDR1 LNHNV and CDR2 YYDKDF (reference sequence). For the CDR3, the DNA is TGTGCCACCAGCAGAGTTAGCATGAGCAATGAGCAGTTCTTC. Translated: CATSRVSMSNEQFF.

The table lists this clonotype with a few counts. The chain links TRBV19 to TRBJ1-6; 10 nucleotides line up with TRBD1. V trimming: 3 bases; J trimming: 10 bases; junction bases outside the gene matches: 6. This CDR3 has 15 amino acids. The V gene's germline CDR1 is LNHDA and CDR2 SQIVND (reference sequence). The CDR3 nucleotides are TGTGCCAGTAGTATTCGGACAGGGGGGTACTCACCCCTCCACTTT. Protein product: CASSIRTGGYSPLHF.

The gene calls are TRBV6-2 or TRBV6-3 and TRBJ1-2; tentatively, D is TRBD1 (6 bases). CDR1 is MNHEY, CDR2 SVGEGT, per germline. CDR3 length: 14 residues. Trimming removed 3 bases from V and 6 bases from J, with 14 bases in between. For the CDR3, the DNA is TGTGCCAGCAGTTATAGTAAGTGGACAGATGGCTACACCTTC. Its protein product is CASSYSKWTDGYTF.

In this sample, this clonotype turned up a few times. The chain links TRBV5-1 to TRBJ2-3; D ambiguous. Germline CDR1 and CDR2: SGHRS and YFSETQ. The V gene lost 4 bases and the J gene lost 3 bases, with 15 bases spanning the gap. The CDR3 length is 15 residues. This CDR3 reads CASSPASLGTDTQYF. For the CDR3, the DNA is TGCGCCAGCAGCCCCGCCTCGCTTGGAACAGATACGCAGTATTTT.

This clonotype showed up just a few times. The chain uses TRBV24-1 and TRBJ1-4; D is perhaps TRBD1 (6 bases). Germline assignment: CDR1 KGHDR and CDR2 SFDVKD. The CDR3 loop spans 16 amino acids. V gave up 4 bases and J gave up 7 bases, with 18 bases separating them. CDR3 loop: CATSDGGAGLGEKLFF. CDR3 sequence (DNA): TGTGCCACCAGTGACGGGGGCGCGGGGTTGGGTGAAAAACTGTTTTTT.

This clonotype has at least ten counts. V gene TRBV5-1 combines with J gene TRBJ1-1, with TRBD1 matching 7 bases. The CDR3 has 15 amino acids. Germline lookup yields CDR1 SGHRS and CDR2 YFSETQ. With V trimmed by 0 bases and J by 5 bases, 7 bases remained unmatched. CDR3 sequence (DNA): TGCGCCAGCAGCTTGGACAGGGGCCGGGGGACTGAAGCTTTCTTT. It is translated as CASSLDRGRGTEAFF.

This clonotype has more than one count but fewer than ten. The gene calls are TRBV2 and TRBJ2-1, with D uncertain. Trimming took off 6 bases at V and 4 bases at J, with 13 bases between the two ends. The CDR3 consists of 14 residues. Germline values: CDR1 SNHLY, CDR2 FYNNEI. The CDR3 spells CASRNTERYNEQFF. CDR3 DNA: TGTGCCAGCAGGAACACCGAGAGATACAATGAGCAGTTCTTC.